The 6 T cell receptor beta chains below were found in one sample sequenced in a study of tissue T cells after allogeneic stem cell transplantation. Clones were sequenced by immunoSEQ multiplex PCR, and TCRdb holds only the in-frame ones, with some missing. The data contain about 48,000 clones, around 67% of them singletons. The sequenced sample was sorted cells pooled from one or two spleens. The receptors originated from a pool of C57BL/6 mice in good health.

Notes on this clone: Gene and germline names: mouse. The read halts 1 residue ahead of the CDR3 end, with the missing end drawn from the germline J gene. Other DNA sequences in this specimen translate into the identical CDR3. This sequence joins TRBV16 and TRBJ2-5; D possibly corresponds to TRBD2 (6 bases). The germline gives CDR1 SGHSA, CDR2 FRNQAP. This CDR3 spans 14 amino acids. Trimming shortened V by 1 base and J by 2 bases, and 7 bases separated the two germline ends. CDR3 bases read: TGTGCAAGCAGCTTAGTCTGGGGCCAAGACACCCAGTAC. Translation: CASSLVWGQDTQY. The complete CDR3 reads CASSLVWGQDTQYF. The full variable domain, completed using reference TRBV16 and TRBJ2-5, is NAGVIQTPRHKVTGKGQEATLWCEPISGHSAVFWYRQTIVQGLEFLTYFRNQAPIDDSGMPKERFSAQMPNQSHSTLKIQSTQPQDSAVYLCASSLVWGQDTQYFGPGTRLLVL.

As for this clone: The gene names given are mouse names. The read halts 1 residue ahead of the CDR3 end, with the missing end drawn from the germline J gene. This chain joins TRBV2 and TRBJ2-5, with a possible D match to TRBD2 (6 bases). The CDR3 length is 14 residues. Germline V lookup: CDR1 LGHNA, CDR2 YSYQKL. V dropped 0 bases and J dropped 4 bases, with 8 bases sitting between them. The covered CDR3 bases are TGTGCCAGCAGCCAAGAACCTGGGGAAGACACCCAGTAC. It encodes CASSQEPGEDTQY. The entire CDR3 is CASSQEPGEDTQYF.

This clone has only a few counts. Mouse germline and gene names are used. The read falls 1 residue short of the CDR3 end, and the missing part is taken from the germline J gene. The sample contains more than one DNA sequence encoding this CDR3. The chain joins TRBV2 to TRBJ2-7; TRBD2 matches 8 bases. This CDR3 is 15 amino acids long. The germline gives CDR1 LGHNA, CDR2 YSYQKL. Trimming cost V 0 bases and J 5 bases; bases outside gene matches: 6. CDR3 sequence reads: CASSQDPLGGDEQYF. The sequenced CDR3 bases are TGTGCCAGCAGCCAAGACCCGCTGGGGGGCGATGAACAGTAC.

Details on this clone: Genes and germline come from the mouse. Read data end 1 residue before the CDR3 end; the end is taken from the germline J gene. The chain recombines TRBV2 with TRBJ2-4; TRBD2 aligns across 9 bases. CDR1 is LGHNA, CDR2 YSYQKL, per germline. The CDR3 runs to 16 residues. Germline trimming cut 2 bases from V and 0 bases from J; bases unmatched to any gene: 3. The covered CDR3 bases are TGTGCCAGCAGCCAATTGGGGGGGCTTAGTCAAAACACCTTGTAC. This translates into CASSQLGGLSQNTLY. The complete CDR3 protein is CASSQLGGLSQNTLYF.

Regarding this clone: Genes here carry mouse names. The read stops 1 residue short of the end of the CDR3; the missing end is completed from the germline J gene. The chain has TRBV4 and TRBJ2-5, with TRBD2 matching 9 bases. The CDR3 runs 14 residues. V was pared by 4 bases and J by 2 bases, with 1 base of the junction left unmatched. Germline V lookup: CDR1 LGHDT, CDR2 YNNKQL (reference sequence). The CDR3: CASSSLGGQDTQYF. The DNA read from the CDR3 is TGTGCCAGCAGCTCACTGGGGGGCCAAGACACCCAGTAC.

This clone was picked up a small number of times. Genes and germline are mouse. The observed sequence ends 1 residue before the CDR3 terminus, with the missing tail filled in from the germline J gene. The chain combines TRBV4 with TRBJ2-1, with D possibly being TRBD2 (6 bases). Germline CDR1 reads LGHDT; CDR2 reads YNNKQL (reference sequence). Trimming pared 6 bases from V and 6 bases from J, leaving 12 bases between. CDR3 length: 13 amino acids. CDR3 sequence reads: CASSKTGLAEQFF. CDR3 DNA (partial): TGTGCCAGCAGTAAGACTGGACTTGCTGAGCAGTTC.